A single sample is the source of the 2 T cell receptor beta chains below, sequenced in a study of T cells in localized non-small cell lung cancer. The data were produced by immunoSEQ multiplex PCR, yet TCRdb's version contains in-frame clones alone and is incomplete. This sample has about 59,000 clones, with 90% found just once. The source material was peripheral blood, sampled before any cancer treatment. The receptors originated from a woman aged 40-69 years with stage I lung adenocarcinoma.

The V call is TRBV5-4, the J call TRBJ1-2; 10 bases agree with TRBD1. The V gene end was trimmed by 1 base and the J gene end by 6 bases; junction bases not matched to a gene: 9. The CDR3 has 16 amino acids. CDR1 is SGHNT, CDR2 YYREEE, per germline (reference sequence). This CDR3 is CASSLWETGGVDGYTF. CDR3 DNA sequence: TGTGCCAGCAGCTTGTGGGAGACAGGGGGCGTAGATGGCTACACCTTC.

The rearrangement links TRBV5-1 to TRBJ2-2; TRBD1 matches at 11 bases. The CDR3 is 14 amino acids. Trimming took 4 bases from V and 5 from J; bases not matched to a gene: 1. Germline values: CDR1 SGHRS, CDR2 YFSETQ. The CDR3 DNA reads TGCGCCAGCAGCGGGGACAGGGGGACCGGGGAGCTGTTTTTT. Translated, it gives CASSGDRGTGELFF.